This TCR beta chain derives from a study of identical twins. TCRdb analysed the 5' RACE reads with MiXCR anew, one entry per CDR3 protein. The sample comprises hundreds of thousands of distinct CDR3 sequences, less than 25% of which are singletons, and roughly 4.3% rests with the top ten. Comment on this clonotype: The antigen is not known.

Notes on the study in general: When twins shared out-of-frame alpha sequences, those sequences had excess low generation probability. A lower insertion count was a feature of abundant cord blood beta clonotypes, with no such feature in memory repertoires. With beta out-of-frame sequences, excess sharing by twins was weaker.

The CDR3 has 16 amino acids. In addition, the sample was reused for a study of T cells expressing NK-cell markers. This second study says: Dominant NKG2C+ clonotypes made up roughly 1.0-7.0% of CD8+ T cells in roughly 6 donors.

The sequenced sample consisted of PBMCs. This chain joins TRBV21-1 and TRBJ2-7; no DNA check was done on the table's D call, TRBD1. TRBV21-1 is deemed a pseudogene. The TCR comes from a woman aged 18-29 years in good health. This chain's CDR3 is CASSRRTGIYSYEQYF. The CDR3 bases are TGTGCCAGCAGCAGACGGACAGGGATATACTCCTACGAGCAGTACTTC.